The 23 T cell receptor beta chains below all came from one sample that was sequenced in a study of T-cell reconstitution after alpha-beta-depleted transplantation in children. Molecular barcoding with unique molecular identifiers was used for the TCRbeta library. One entry per CDR3 protein results from TCRdb running MiXCR on the PCR reads. The data hold about 500,000 distinct CDR3 sequences, with around a third observed a single time. The source was PBMCs from the stem cell graft donor, collected from the stem cell graft. The receptor source for this set is a human donor who donated a stem cell graft to a child with aplastic anemia.

This chain uses TRBV6-1 with TRBJ2-1, with 10 positions matching TRBD2. V was pared by 7 bases and J by 0 bases, with 15 bases of the junction left unmatched. The CDR3 covers 19 residues. Germline-derived CDR1 and CDR2 are MNHNS and SASEGT. This CDR3 is CASTRWVAGGPSSYNEQFF. CDR3 in DNA: TGTGCCAGCACCCGCTGGGTAGCGGGGGGCCCAAGCTCCTACAATGAGCAGTTCTTC.

The chain is built from TRBV7-2 and TRBJ1-2, with a possible D match to TRBD1 (6 bases). There are 13 residues in the CDR3. V was clipped by 4 bases and J by 4 bases, with 10 bases between them. Germline values: CDR1 SGHTA, CDR2 FQGNSA. CDR3 coding DNA: TGTGCCAGCAGCTCGGGACACCTCTATGGCTACACCTTC. It encodes CASSSGHLYGYTF.

This clonotype turned up a few times. The V gene is TRBV5-1, the J gene TRBJ2-3; 10 nucleotides match TRBD2. The V and J ends lost 0 bases and 1 base, in that order; junction bases with no gene match: 2. Germline V CDR1 and CDR2: SGHRS, YFSETQ. CDR3 length: 16 amino acids. CDR3 bases: TGCGCCAGCAGCTTGGAAGGACTAGCGGGCACAGATACGCAGTATTTT. Translation: CASSLEGLAGTDTQYF.

The J gene is TRBJ2-1, the V gene TRBV29-1, with 7 nucleotides matching TRBD2. The CDR3 consists of 13 residues. Germline V gene lookup returns CDR1 SQVTM and CDR2 ANQGSEA. V lost 5 bases to trimming and J lost 1 base; unmatched junction nucleotides: 2. The CDR3 DNA follows: TGCAGCGTTCTAGCGGATTCCTACAATGAGCAGTTCTTC. Its translation: CSVLADSYNEQFF.

The rearrangement links TRBV7-2 to TRBJ1-6, with unresolved D. Germline CDR1 is SGHTA and CDR2 is FQGNSA. V was pared by 6 bases and J by 7 bases, with 10 bases between. This CDR3 comprises 13 residues. DNA for the CDR3: TGTGCCAGCAGGTTCAAACAAAATTCACCCCTCCACTTT. Translating gives CASRFKQNSPLHF.

The rearrangement joins TRBV25-1 to TRBJ2-2; D is ambiguous. The germline V gene encodes CDR1 MGHDK and CDR2 SYGVNS. The CDR3 has 16 amino acids. V lost 8 bases and J 1 base, leaving 17 bases between the germline ends. The CDR3 spells CASGETLGLNTGELFF. CDR3 sequence (DNA): TGTGCCAGCGGAGAGACCTTGGGGTTGAACACCGGGGAGCTGTTTTTT.

This rearrangement joins TRBV6-1 to TRBJ1-5, with a tentative D call TRBD1 (5 bases). This CDR3 has 15 amino acids. Germline loops: CDR1 MNHNS, CDR2 SASEGT. V shed 6 bases and J shed 3 bases, with 15 bases lying between them. Here the CDR3 DNA reads TGTGCCAGCAGGGACGACAGAAGGGCCAATCAGCCCCAGCATTTT. Protein sequence: CASRDDRRANQPQHF.

This clonotype was picked up a small number of times. DNA of the CDR3: TGTGCCAGCAGCTCGATGGGACTAGCGGGAGGGTATGAGCAGTTCTTC. This codes for CASSSMGLAGGYEQFF. The chain employs TRBV7-9 and TRBJ2-1; TRBD2 agrees at 16 bases. CDR1 is SEHNR, CDR2 FQNEAQ, per germline (reference sequence). V shed 4 bases, J shed 8 bases, and the junction held 5 bases outside the gene matches. The CDR3 consists of 16 residues.

This chain connects TRBV5-1 to TRBJ2-1; tentatively, D is TRBD1 or TRBD2 (5 bases each). This CDR3 has 15 residues. Per germline, CDR1 SGHRS and CDR2 YFSETQ. The V end lost 1 base, the J end lost 6 bases, and 14 bases lay between the germline ends. CDR3 loop: CASSLSGPPINEQFF. CDR3 nucleotide sequence: TGCGCCAGCAGCTTGTCGGGACCACCAATCAATGAGCAGTTCTTC.

This clonotype occurred a few times. The rearrangement links TRBV30 to TRBJ1-1; D may be TRBD1 (6 bases). Deletions cut 2 bases from V and 7 bases from J, with 20 bases between. CDR1 GTSNPN and CDR2 SVGIG come from the germline V gene (reference sequence). This CDR3 contains 15 residues. The CDR3 reads CAWSRRTAGASEAFF. DNA for the CDR3: TGTGCCTGGAGTCGTCGGACAGCGGGGGCAAGTGAAGCTTTCTTT.

The chain employs TRBV7-6 and TRBJ1-2; no definite D call. The CDR3 is made up of 15 amino acids. Trimming removed 1 base from V and 0 bases from J, with 9 bases in between. Germline V gene data show CDR1 as SGHVS and CDR2 as FNYEAQ. CDR3 loop: CASSLGGSPNYGYTF. The CDR3, as DNA: TGTGCCAGCAGCTTAGGCGGCAGCCCTAACTATGGCTACACCTTC.

The rearrangement uses TRBV29-1 and TRBJ2-2; 12 nucleotides align to TRBD2. The CDR3 sequence is 15 residues long. The junction had 3 bases not matched to a gene; V was cut back by 1 base and J by 6 bases. Germline lookup yields CDR1 SQVTM and CDR2 ANQGSEA. The CDR3 DNA sequence: TGCAGCGTTGAAGGACTAGCGGGAGAGGCCGGGGAGCTGTTTTTT. Protein sequence: CSVEGLAGEAGELFF.

The CDR3, as DNA: TGTGCCAGCAGCTTGTTACTAGCGGGACCTTCCTACAATGAGCAGTTCTTC. As protein: CASSLLLAGPSYNEQFF. The chain couples TRBV5-6 to TRBJ2-1; 10 positions agree with TRBD2. The germline CDR1 and CDR2 sequences are SGHDT and YYEEEE. The CDR3 consists of 17 residues. V shed 1 base and J 1 base; nucleotides not matched to a gene: 5.

A few counts support this clonotype. CDR3 in DNA: TGTGCCAGCAACGCGGTAAACACCGGGGAGCTGTTTTTT. Translated: CASNAVNTGELFF. The V gene is TRBV6-5, the J gene TRBJ2-2; D is unclear. V was pared by 7 bases and J by 2 bases, with 8 bases between. The CDR3 covers 13 residues. Germline V gene lookup returns CDR1 MNHEY and CDR2 SVGAGI.

This clonotype was picked up many times. The V gene is TRBV18, the J gene TRBJ2-7, with TRBD1 as a possible D gene (5 bases). The CDR3 extends over 12 amino acids. The V gene's germline CDR1 is KGHSH and CDR2 LQKENI. Trimming took off 3 bases at V and 2 bases at J, with 5 bases between the two ends. CDR3 sequence: CASSPTAYEQYV. In nucleotides, the CDR3 is TGTGCCAGCTCACCGACAGCCTACGAGCAGTACGTC.

This rearrangement joins TRBV20-1 to TRBJ2-1, with 14 bases fitting TRBD2. V was clipped by 6 bases and J by 2 bases; unmatched bases: 6. The CDR3 is 16 residues long. Germline V CDR1 and CDR2: DFQATT, SNEGSKA (reference sequence). The CDR3 region is CSAPGLAGATYNEQFF. CDR3 sequence (DNA): TGCAGTGCCCCGGGACTAGCGGGAGCCACCTACAATGAGCAGTTCTTC.

The chain recombines TRBV15 with TRBJ2-3; 9 bases fit TRBD1. Trimming removed 8 bases from V and 1 base from J; junction bases left unmatched: 4. The CDR3 covers 14 residues. CDR1 is LNHNV, CDR2 YYDKDF, per germline (reference sequence). The CDR3 DNA follows: TGTGCCACCCGGCGGACAGGGGGCACAGATACGCAGTATTTT. This sequence encodes CATRRTGGTDTQYF.

The chain recombines TRBV5-1 with TRBJ1-3; no firm D call. Trimming cost V 3 bases and J 0 bases, with 7 bases left between them. The CDR3 loop spans 14 amino acids. Per the germline V gene, CDR1 is SGHRS and CDR2 is YFSETQ. In nucleotides, the CDR3 is TGCGCCAGCAGCTGGTCAACCTCTGGAAACACCATATATTTT. Protein product: CASSWSTSGNTIYF.

This clonotype was found once. The chain recombines TRBV12-3 or TRBV12-4 with TRBJ2-3; D remains unclear. The V gene lost 3 bases and the J gene lost 4 bases, with 14 bases spanning the gap. CDR3 size: 15 residues. As DNA, the CDR3 is TGTGCCAGCAGTTTCTTGGGCCAGAGCCCAGATACGCAGTATTTT. Translated: CASSFLGQSPDTQYF.

V and J are TRBV4-3 and TRBJ2-5; TRBD2 matches 9 bases. Germline lookup yields CDR1 LGHNA and CDR2 YSLEER. CDR3 length: 17 residues. The J segment lost 8 bases and the V segment lost 5 bases, leaving 18 bases of the junction unmatched. The CDR3, as DNA: TGCGCCAGCAGCTCAAGAGGCGGGAGGGACTTGGGTGAAACCCAGTACTTC. The encoded protein is CASSSRGGRDLGETQYF.

The J gene is TRBJ2-1, the V gene TRBV20-1, with 7 positions matching TRBD2. CDR3 size: 15 residues. Per the germline V gene, CDR1 is DFQATT and CDR2 is SNEGSKA (reference sequence). Trimming took 3 bases from V and 0 from J; bases not matched to a gene: 5. Written as DNA, the CDR3 is TGCAGTGCTAGCCTCGCGGGGGTCTCCTACAATGAGCAGTTCTTC. Translation gives CSASLAGVSYNEQFF.

The chain has TRBV9 and TRBJ2-2, with 11 bases lining up with TRBD2. This CDR3 region has 16 residues. V was pared by 0 bases and J by 5 bases, with 3 bases of the junction left unmatched. Germline V gene sequence: CDR1 SGDLS, CDR2 YYNGEE. This CDR3 reads CASSVVPSGRTGELFF. The CDR3 DNA follows: TGTGCCAGCAGCGTAGTGCCTAGCGGGAGGACCGGGGAGCTGTTTTTT.

This clonotype was seen just once. The rearrangement uses TRBV7-2 and TRBJ1-3, with D perhaps matching TRBD1 (5 bases). CDR1 SGHTA and CDR2 FQGNSA come from the germline V gene. The CDR3 length is 16 residues. V lost 0 bases, J lost 5 bases, and 14 bases lay in between. The CDR3 region is CASSLAGWGSRNTIYF. The DNA of the CDR3 is TGTGCCAGCAGCTTAGCTGGCTGGGGCAGTAGAAACACCATATATTTT. Together with reference TRBV7-2 and TRBJ1-3, the CDR3 gives the full variable domain: GAGVSQSPSNKVTEKGKDVELRCDPISGHTALYWYRQSLGQGLEFLIYFQGNSAPDKSGLPSDRFSAERTGGSVSTLTIQRTQQEDSAVYLCASSLAGWGSRNTIYFGEGSWLTVV.